The present T cell receptor beta chain was sequenced within a study of blood T cell repertoires in COVID-19. The wider study: Researchers got acute and convalescent COVID-19 samples from the United States, Italy and Spain.

The table came from immunoSEQ multiplex PCR; TCRdb's copy has only in-frame clones and leaves some out. Of under 200,000 clones listed, around 86% are singletons. With V trimmed by 5 bases and J by 5 bases, 11 bases remained unmatched. The length of the CDR3 is 17 residues. Looked up from germline, CDR1 is SGHRS and CDR2 is YFSETQ. This clonotype originated in a woman in her thirties or forties with acute or convalescent COVID-19. Sequencing used peripheral blood. This sequence joins TRBV5-1 and TRBJ2-7; TRBD2 aligns across 15 bases. CDR3 DNA: TGCGCCAGCAGGTGGGGACTAGCGGGGGGCCGCGGGGACGAGCAGTACTTC. This encodes CASRWGLAGGRGDEQYF.